These T cell receptor beta chains were read from a single sample in a study of beta chain features in type 1 diabetes. Profiled with immunoSEQ multiplex PCR; TCRdb holds only in-frame clones, not every one. The repertoire has roughly 230,000 clones, around 9.9% of them found once; the top ten carry around 0.017%. Material for sequencing was naive CD4+ T cells from blood. Receptor source: a man aged 30-40 years with type 1 diabetes. Each CDR3 is given with its conserved first and last residue. The D gene is left open where the match is weak. Rows may omit the clone size; those that give it use once, few, many or a size class.

v_gene: TRBV6-5; j_gene: TRBJ1-5; abundance: NA; d_gene: NA; CDR3nt: TGTGCCAGCAGACCCGGGGGTTCGAATCAGCCCCAGCATTTT; CDR3aa: CASRPGGSNQPQHF
v_gene: TRBV28; j_gene: TRBJ2-5; abundance: NA; d_gene: TRBD1; CDR3nt: TGTGCCAGCAGACCGGGACAGGGAGGAGAGACCCAGTACTTC; CDR3aa: CASRPGQGGETQYF
v_gene: TRBV30; j_gene: TRBJ1-2; abundance: few; d_gene: NA; CDR3nt: TGTGCCTGGAGTACAGGGATGGGGTCCTATGGCTACACCTTC; CDR3aa: CAWSTGMGSYGYTF
v_gene: TRBV27; j_gene: TRBJ2-1; abundance: NA; d_gene: TRBD1; CDR3nt: TGTGCCAGCAGTTCCGGACAGGGGGCTAAACGGGGGCAGTTCTTC; CDR3aa: CASSSGQGAKRGQFF
v_gene: TRBV11-2; j_gene: TRBJ2-1; abundance: few; d_gene: NA; CDR3nt: TGTGCCAGCAGCCGATTGCAGCGTGAGGATGAGCAGTTCTTC; CDR3aa: CASSRLQREDEQFF
v_gene: TRBV23-1; j_gene: TRBJ2-7; abundance: NA; d_gene: NA; CDR3nt: TGCGCCAGACAGAAGAAGACCTACGAGCAGTACTTC; CDR3aa: CARQKKTYEQYF
v_gene: TRBV29-1; j_gene: TRBJ1-2; abundance: few; d_gene: NA; CDR3nt: TGCAGCGTTGAAGATCAGGGGCAGGGGTATGGCTACACCTTC; CDR3aa: CSVEDQGQGYGYTF
v_gene: TRBV25-1; j_gene: TRBJ2-3; abundance: few; d_gene: NA; CDR3nt: TGTGCCAGCAGTGAATCGTATCCAGATACGCAGTATTTT; CDR3aa: CASSESYPDTQYF
v_gene: TRBV30; j_gene: TRBJ1-4; abundance: NA; d_gene: TRBD1; CDR3nt: TGTGCCTGGTCGGGACAGCCTAATGAAAAACTGTTTTTT; CDR3aa: CAWSGQPNEKLFF
v_gene: TRBV5-1; j_gene: TRBJ1-1; abundance: NA; d_gene: NA; CDR3nt: TGCGCCAGCAGCTTGATGGTTGCAGGGCGGAACACTGAAGCTTTCTTT; CDR3aa: CASSLMVAGRNTEAFF
v_gene: TRBV6-5; j_gene: TRBJ1-1; abundance: few; d_gene: NA; CDR3nt: TGTGCCAGCAGTTACTCTGGGGCCATGAACACTGAAGCTTTCTTT; CDR3aa: CASSYSGAMNTEAFF
v_gene: TRBV6-5; j_gene: TRBJ2-1; abundance: NA; d_gene: NA; CDR3nt: TGTGCCAGCAGACGAACAGGGTACAATGAGCAGTTCTTC; CDR3aa: CASRRTGYNEQFF
v_gene: TRBV9; j_gene: TRBJ2-2; abundance: few; d_gene: TRBD2; CDR3nt: TGTGCCAGCAGCGCGGGCCCAGCGGGGGGTCCCGGGGAGCTGTTTTTT; CDR3aa: CASSAGPAGGPGELFF
v_gene: TRBV19; j_gene: TRBJ2-5; abundance: few; d_gene: TRBD2; CDR3nt: TGTGCCAGTAGTATAGATTTACCCCCTAGCGGGGGTAAAGAGACCCAGTACTTC; CDR3aa: CASSIDLPPSGGKETQYF
v_gene: TRBV4-2; j_gene: TRBJ2-5; abundance: few; d_gene: NA; CDR3nt: TGTGCCAGCAGCGCCGAGCCGGGGGTAGAGACCCAGTACTTC; CDR3aa: CASSAEPGVETQYF
v_gene: TRBV7-9; j_gene: TRBJ1-5; abundance: NA; d_gene: NA; CDR3nt: TGTGCCAGCAGCCCGCAAGGGGAGGGCAATCAGCCCCAGCATTTT; CDR3aa: CASSPQGEGNQPQHF
v_gene: TRBV5-8; j_gene: TRBJ1-6; abundance: few; d_gene: TRBD1; CDR3nt: TGTGCCAGCAGCTCCGGACAGGGGCCGGATTCACCCCTCCACTTT; CDR3aa: CASSSGQGPDSPLHF
v_gene: TRBV28; j_gene: TRBJ2-1; abundance: few; d_gene: NA; CDR3nt: TGTGCCAGCAGTGCCTTCCGGAATGAGCAGTTCTTC; CDR3aa: CASSAFRNEQFF
v_gene: TRBV5-4; j_gene: TRBJ2-5; abundance: few; d_gene: NA; CDR3nt: TGTGCCAGCAGCCCGAGGCAGGAGCCAGGGGAGACCCAGTACTTC; CDR3aa: CASSPRQEPGETQYF
v_gene: TRBV10-3; j_gene: TRBJ1-6; abundance: few; d_gene: NA; CDR3nt: TGTGCCATCAGTGAGTCGGCACAGCATAATTCACCCCTCCACTTT; CDR3aa: CAISESAQHNSPLHF
v_gene: TRBV7-2; j_gene: TRBJ2-1; abundance: NA; d_gene: NA; CDR3nt: TGTGCCAGCAGCCCGCGGGACAGTTACAATGAGCAGTTCTTC; CDR3aa: CASSPRDSYNEQFF
v_gene: TRBV29-1; j_gene: TRBJ1-3; abundance: NA; d_gene: NA; CDR3nt: TGCAGCGTTGGACTGCACTCTGGAAACACCATATATTTT; CDR3aa: CSVGLHSGNTIYF
v_gene: TRBV7-2; j_gene: TRBJ2-1; abundance: few; d_gene: TRBD2; CDR3nt: TGTGCCAGCAGCCTCGGAGGAGCGGGGGGGCGTGAGCAGTTCTTC; CDR3aa: CASSLGGAGGREQFF
v_gene: TRBV2; j_gene: TRBJ2-3; abundance: NA; d_gene: TRBD2; CDR3nt: TGTGCCAGCACCAGCGGGGGGGCTAGAGATACGCAGTATTTT; CDR3aa: CASTSGGARDTQYF
v_gene: TRBV9; j_gene: TRBJ2-1; abundance: few; d_gene: NA; CDR3nt: TGTGCCAGCAGCCGACAGGTCAATGAGCAGTTCTTC; CDR3aa: CASSRQVNEQFF
v_gene: TRBV30; j_gene: TRBJ2-1; abundance: few; d_gene: NA; CDR3nt: TGTGCCTGGAGTGTACGCGTTGATGAGCAGTTCTTC; CDR3aa: CAWSVRVDEQFF
v_gene: TRBV9; j_gene: TRBJ2-2; abundance: few; d_gene: NA; CDR3nt: TGTGCCAGTAACAGGGAATTGAACACCGGGGAGCTGTTTTTT; CDR3aa: CASNRELNTGELFF
v_gene: TRBV6-6; j_gene: TRBJ2-3; abundance: NA; d_gene: TRBD1; CDR3nt: TGTGCCAGCTCCCTCCCGGGGACAGGGACAGATACGCAGTATTTT; CDR3aa: CASSLPGTGTDTQYF
v_gene: TRBV11-2; j_gene: TRBJ2-5; abundance: few; d_gene: NA; CDR3nt: TGTGCCAGCAGCTCGCGGACAGTCCAAGAGACCCAGTACTTC; CDR3aa: CASSSRTVQETQYF
v_gene: TRBV7-9; j_gene: TRBJ1-2; abundance: NA; d_gene: NA; CDR3nt: TGTGCCAGCAGCTTAACAGCTACCTATGGCTACACCTTC; CDR3aa: CASSLTATYGYTF
v_gene: TRBV10-3; j_gene: TRBJ2-5; abundance: few; d_gene: NA; CDR3nt: TGTGCCATCAGATCGACTTACCAAGAGACCCAGTACTTC; CDR3aa: CAIRSTYQETQYF
v_gene: TRBV7-9; j_gene: TRBJ1-1; abundance: NA; d_gene: NA; CDR3nt: TGTGCCAGCAGCCTAACAGGGCCTGAAGCTTTCTTT; CDR3aa: CASSLTGPEAFF
v_gene: TRBV6-5; j_gene: TRBJ2-7; abundance: few; d_gene: TRBD1; CDR3nt: TGTGCCAGCAGTTACGGTAGGGGGCAGAACGAGCAGTACTTC; CDR3aa: CASSYGRGQNEQYF
v_gene: TRBV21-1; j_gene: TRBJ2-2; abundance: few; d_gene: NA; CDR3nt: TGTGCCAGCAGCTCCAACCTCCCTGATCAGACCGGGGAGCTGTTTTTT; CDR3aa: CASSSNLPDQTGELFF
v_gene: TRBV18; j_gene: TRBJ1-1; abundance: few; d_gene: TRBD1; CDR3nt: TGTGCCAGCTCACCCACGCTACCGACAGGGCTGACTGAAGCTTTCTTT; CDR3aa: CASSPTLPTGLTEAFF
v_gene: TRBV5-1; j_gene: TRBJ2-5; abundance: NA; d_gene: TRBD2; CDR3nt: TGCGCCAGCAGCTTGGCACTAGCGGGGGAAGAGACCCAGTACTTC; CDR3aa: CASSLALAGEETQYF
v_gene: TRBV5-8; j_gene: TRBJ2-2; abundance: few; d_gene: TRBD1; CDR3nt: TGTGCCAGCAGCCGTTGGGGCCAGGGGGCTGACACCGGGGAGCTGTTTTTT; CDR3aa: CASSRWGQGADTGELFF
v_gene: TRBV7-3; j_gene: TRBJ2-2; abundance: NA; d_gene: TRBD1; CDR3nt: TGTGCCAGCAGCTTAGGGACAGGGGTCACCGGGGAGCTGTTTTTT; CDR3aa: CASSLGTGVTGELFF
v_gene: TRBV7-2; j_gene: TRBJ2-3; abundance: NA; d_gene: TRBD2; CDR3nt: TGTGCCAGCAGCTCTCGGACTAGCGGGGCTTCGGGGAATACGCAGTATTTT; CDR3aa: CASSSRTSGASGNTQYF
v_gene: TRBV11-2; j_gene: TRBJ2-1; abundance: NA; d_gene: TRBD1; CDR3nt: TGTGCCAGCAGCTTTACAGGGGGCAATGAGCAGTTCTTC; CDR3aa: CASSFTGGNEQFF
v_gene: TRBV6-5; j_gene: TRBJ2-5; abundance: few; d_gene: NA; CDR3nt: TGTGCCAGCAGTTATGTTGGCAGGGGAGAGACCCAGTACTTC; CDR3aa: CASSYVGRGETQYF
v_gene: TRBV2; j_gene: TRBJ2-6; abundance: NA; d_gene: NA; CDR3nt: TGTGCCAGCAGTGACGCTGGGGCCAACGTCCTGACTTTC; CDR3aa: CASSDAGANVLTF
v_gene: TRBV9; j_gene: TRBJ2-1; abundance: few; d_gene: TRBD2; CDR3nt: TGTGCCAGCAGCGTAGGGAATAGCGGGGGGTACAATGAGCAGTTCTTC; CDR3aa: CASSVGNSGGYNEQFF
v_gene: TRBV5-1; j_gene: TRBJ2-5; abundance: few; d_gene: NA; CDR3nt: TGCGCCAGCAGCTTGACGGGGGAGACCCAGTACTTC; CDR3aa: CASSLTGETQYF
v_gene: TRBV29-1; j_gene: TRBJ1-2; abundance: few; d_gene: NA; CDR3nt: TGCAGCGTACAGGAGGGCTACACCTTC; CDR3aa: CSVQEGYTF
v_gene: TRBV7-2; j_gene: TRBJ2-3; abundance: few; d_gene: NA; CDR3nt: TGTGCCAGCAGCTCGAACTCAGCAGGGTCAGATACGCAGTATTTT; CDR3aa: CASSSNSAGSDTQYF
v_gene: TRBV5-4; j_gene: TRBJ2-3; abundance: few; d_gene: TRBD1; CDR3nt: TGTGCCAGCAGCTCGATACCAGGGGGATTGACAGATACGCAGTATTTT; CDR3aa: CASSSIPGGLTDTQYF
v_gene: TRBV13; j_gene: TRBJ2-7; abundance: NA; d_gene: NA; CDR3nt: TGTGCCAGCAGCCCCCGGTTTCTGGACGAGCAGTACTTC; CDR3aa: CASSPRFLDEQYF
v_gene: TRBV7-9; j_gene: TRBJ1-2; abundance: few; d_gene: NA; CDR3nt: TGTGCCAGCAGCCCTGACAAGAGTTACTATGGCTACACCTTC; CDR3aa: CASSPDKSYYGYTF
v_gene: TRBV4-1; j_gene: TRBJ1-3; abundance: few; d_gene: NA; CDR3nt: TGCGCCAGCAGCCAAGTGGCCCGCTCTGGAAACACCATATATTTT; CDR3aa: CASSQVARSGNTIYF
v_gene: TRBV28; j_gene: TRBJ2-3; abundance: NA; d_gene: TRBD2; CDR3nt: TGTGCCAGCAGTACCCTTCGCGGGGGGGTAGATACGCAGTATTTT; CDR3aa: CASSTLRGGVDTQYF
v_gene: TRBV7-2; j_gene: TRBJ1-5; abundance: NA; d_gene: NA; CDR3nt: TGTGCCAGCAGCTTTAGGGGCCTGGGGCAGCCCCAGCATTTT; CDR3aa: CASSFRGLGQPQHF
v_gene: TRBV11-2; j_gene: TRBJ2-7; abundance: few; d_gene: NA; CDR3nt: TGTGCCAGCAGCTTAGCAAGGGGCGAGCAGTACTTC; CDR3aa: CASSLARGEQYF
v_gene: TRBV9; j_gene: TRBJ2-5; abundance: NA; d_gene: NA; CDR3nt: TGTGCCAGCAGCAAAGAGGTCTTCCAAGAGACCCAGTACTTC; CDR3aa: CASSKEVFQETQYF
v_gene: TRBV28; j_gene: TRBJ1-2; abundance: NA; d_gene: TRBD1; CDR3nt: TGTGCCAGCAGAACCGGGACAGGGGCCTATGGCTACACCTTC; CDR3aa: CASRTGTGAYGYTF
v_gene: TRBV28; j_gene: TRBJ2-5; abundance: NA; d_gene: NA; CDR3nt: TGTGCCAGCAGTTTCCTAGACCAAGAGACCCAGTACTTC; CDR3aa: CASSFLDQETQYF
v_gene: TRBV10-3; j_gene: TRBJ2-7; abundance: NA; d_gene: TRBD2; CDR3nt: TGTGCCATCAGTGAGTCAAGCGGGGGCAACGAGCAGTACTTC; CDR3aa: CAISESSGGNEQYF